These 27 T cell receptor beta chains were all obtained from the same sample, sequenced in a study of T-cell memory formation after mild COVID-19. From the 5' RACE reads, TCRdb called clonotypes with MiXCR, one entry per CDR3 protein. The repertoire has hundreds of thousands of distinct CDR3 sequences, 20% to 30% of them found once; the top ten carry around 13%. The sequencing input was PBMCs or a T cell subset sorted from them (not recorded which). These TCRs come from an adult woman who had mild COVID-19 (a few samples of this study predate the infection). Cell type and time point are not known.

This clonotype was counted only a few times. This chain's CDR3 is CASSLFPLADTGELFF. The CDR3 DNA reads TGTGCCAGCAGCTTATTTCCCCTCGCGGACACCGGGGAGCTGTTTTTT. This chain connects TRBV7-3 to TRBJ2-2, with D unresolved. The CDR3 spans 16 residues. V lost 2 bases and J 3 bases, leaving 13 bases between the germline ends. Per germline, CDR1 SGHTA and CDR2 FQGTGA. The full variable domain, with the rest looked up from reference TRBV7-3 and TRBJ2-2, is GAGVSQTPSNKVTEKGKYVELRCDPISGHTALYWYRQSLGQGPEFLIYFQGTGAADDSGLPNDRFFAVRPEGSVSTLKIQRTERGDSAVYLCASSLFPLADTGELFFGEGSRLTVL.

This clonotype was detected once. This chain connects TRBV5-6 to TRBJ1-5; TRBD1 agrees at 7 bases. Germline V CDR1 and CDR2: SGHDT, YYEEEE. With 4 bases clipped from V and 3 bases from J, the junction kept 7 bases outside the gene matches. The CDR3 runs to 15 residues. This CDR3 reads CASSNRDRPNQPQHF. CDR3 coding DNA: TGTGCCAGCAGCAACCGGGACAGACCCAATCAGCCCCAGCATTTT.

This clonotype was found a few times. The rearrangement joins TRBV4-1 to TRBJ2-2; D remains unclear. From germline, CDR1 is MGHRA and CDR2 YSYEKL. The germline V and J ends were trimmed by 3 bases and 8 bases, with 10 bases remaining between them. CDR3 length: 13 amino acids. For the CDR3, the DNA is TGCGCCAGCAGCCAGAGCTCTGCAGGGGAGCTGTTTTTT. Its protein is CASSQSSAGELFF.

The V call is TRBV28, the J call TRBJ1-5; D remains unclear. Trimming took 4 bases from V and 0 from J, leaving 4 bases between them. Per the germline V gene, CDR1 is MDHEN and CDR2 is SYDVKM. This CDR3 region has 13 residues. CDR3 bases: TGTGCCAGCAGTTGGTATAGCAATCAGCCCCAGCATTTT. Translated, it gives CASSWYSNQPQHF.

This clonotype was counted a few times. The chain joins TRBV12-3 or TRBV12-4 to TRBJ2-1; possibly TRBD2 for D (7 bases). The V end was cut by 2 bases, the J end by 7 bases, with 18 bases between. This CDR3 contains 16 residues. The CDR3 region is CASSLIRGARSNEQFF. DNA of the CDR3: TGTGCCAGCAGTTTAATTCGGGGGGCCCGGTCAAATGAGCAGTTCTTC.

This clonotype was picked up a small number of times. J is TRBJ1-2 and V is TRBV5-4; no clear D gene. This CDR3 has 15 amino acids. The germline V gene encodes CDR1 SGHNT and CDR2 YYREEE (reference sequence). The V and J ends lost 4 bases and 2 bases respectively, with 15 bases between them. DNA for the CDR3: TGTGCCAGCAGCGCCCGGGAGGGTGTCAACTATGGCTACACCTTC. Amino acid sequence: CASSAREGVNYGYTF.

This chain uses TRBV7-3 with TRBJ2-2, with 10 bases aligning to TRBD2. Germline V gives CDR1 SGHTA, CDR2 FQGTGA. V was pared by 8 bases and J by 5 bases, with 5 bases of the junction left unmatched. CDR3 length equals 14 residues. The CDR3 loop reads CASASGGRTGELFF. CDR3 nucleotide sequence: TGTGCCAGCGCTAGCGGGGGACGAACCGGGGAGCTGTTTTTT.

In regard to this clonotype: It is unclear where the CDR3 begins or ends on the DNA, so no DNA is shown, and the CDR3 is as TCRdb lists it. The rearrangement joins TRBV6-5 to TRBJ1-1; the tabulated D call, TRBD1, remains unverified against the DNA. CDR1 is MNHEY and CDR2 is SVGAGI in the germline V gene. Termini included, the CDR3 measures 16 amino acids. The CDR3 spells CASILDRTGENTEAFF.

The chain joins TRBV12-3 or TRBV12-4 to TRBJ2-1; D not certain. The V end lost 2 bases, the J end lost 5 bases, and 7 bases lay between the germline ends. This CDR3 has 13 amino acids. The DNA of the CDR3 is TGTGCCAGCAGTTTAAAACGGAACAATGAGCAGTTCTTC. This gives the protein CASSLKRNNEQFF.

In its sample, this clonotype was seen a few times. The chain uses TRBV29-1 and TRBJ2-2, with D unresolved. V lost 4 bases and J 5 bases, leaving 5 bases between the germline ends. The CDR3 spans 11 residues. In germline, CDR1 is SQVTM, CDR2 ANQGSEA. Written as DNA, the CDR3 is TGCAGCGTTGTGGGTACCGGGGAGCTGTTTTTT. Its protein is CSVVGTGELFF.

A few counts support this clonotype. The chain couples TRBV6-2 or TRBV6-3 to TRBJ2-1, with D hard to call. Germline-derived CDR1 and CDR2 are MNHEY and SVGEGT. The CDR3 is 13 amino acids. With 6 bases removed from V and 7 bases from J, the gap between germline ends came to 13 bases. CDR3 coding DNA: TGTGCCAGCAGCGAGAATAATGGTAATGAGCAGTTCTTC. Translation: CASSENNGNEQFF.

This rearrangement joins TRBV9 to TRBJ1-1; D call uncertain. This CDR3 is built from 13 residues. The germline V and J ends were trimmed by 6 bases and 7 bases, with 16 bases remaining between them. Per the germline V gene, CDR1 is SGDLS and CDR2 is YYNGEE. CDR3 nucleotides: TGTGCCAGCATTCCCGTTGCCACTAGTGAAGCTTTCTTT. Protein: CASIPVATSEAFF.

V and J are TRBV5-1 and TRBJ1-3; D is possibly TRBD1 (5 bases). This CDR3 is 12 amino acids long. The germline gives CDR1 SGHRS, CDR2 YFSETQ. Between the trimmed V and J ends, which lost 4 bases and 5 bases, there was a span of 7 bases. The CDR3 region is CASSPDRNTIYF. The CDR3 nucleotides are TGCGCCAGCAGCCCGGACAGAAACACCATATATTTT. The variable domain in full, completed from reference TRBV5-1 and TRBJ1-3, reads KAGVTQTPRYLIKTRGQQVTLSCSPISGHRSVSWYQQTPGQGLQFLFEYFSETQRNKGNFPGRFSGRQFSNSRSEMNVSTLELGDSALYLCASSPDRNTIYFGEGSWLTVV.

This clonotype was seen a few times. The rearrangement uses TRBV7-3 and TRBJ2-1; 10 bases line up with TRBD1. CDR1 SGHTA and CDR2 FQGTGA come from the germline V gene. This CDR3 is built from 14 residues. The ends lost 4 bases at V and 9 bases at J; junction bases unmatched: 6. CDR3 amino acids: CASSSGTGVGEQFF. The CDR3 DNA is TGTGCCAGCAGCTCCGGGACAGGGGTGGGTGAGCAGTTCTTC.

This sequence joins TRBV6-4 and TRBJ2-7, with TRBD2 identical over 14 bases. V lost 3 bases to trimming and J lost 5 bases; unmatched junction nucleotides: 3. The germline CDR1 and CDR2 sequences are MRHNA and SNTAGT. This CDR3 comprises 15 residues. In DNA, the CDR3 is TGTGCCAGCAGTGATAAGGGACTAGCGGGAGACGAGCAGTACTTC. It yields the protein CASSDKGLAGDEQYF.

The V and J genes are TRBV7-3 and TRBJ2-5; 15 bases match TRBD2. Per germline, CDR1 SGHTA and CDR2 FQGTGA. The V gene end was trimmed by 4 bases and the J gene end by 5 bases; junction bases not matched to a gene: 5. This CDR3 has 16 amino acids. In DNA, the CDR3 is TGTGCCAGCAGCTCCGGACTAGCGGGGGGGGTTGAGACCCAGTACTTC. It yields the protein CASSSGLAGGVETQYF.

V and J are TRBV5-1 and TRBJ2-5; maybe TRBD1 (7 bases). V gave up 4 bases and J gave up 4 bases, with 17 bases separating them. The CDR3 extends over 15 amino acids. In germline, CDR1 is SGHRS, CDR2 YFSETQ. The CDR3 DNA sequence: TGCGCCAGCAGCGCCAGGGGGGCCAGAGGAGAGACCCAGTACTTC. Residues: CASSARGARGETQYF.

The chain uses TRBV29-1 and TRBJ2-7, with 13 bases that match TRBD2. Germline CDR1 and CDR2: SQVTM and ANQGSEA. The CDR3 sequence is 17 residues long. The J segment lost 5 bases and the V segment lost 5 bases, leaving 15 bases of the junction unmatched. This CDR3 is CSVWVDGTSGISHEQYF. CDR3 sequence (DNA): TGCAGCGTTTGGGTCGACGGGACTAGCGGGATTTCCCACGAGCAGTACTTC.

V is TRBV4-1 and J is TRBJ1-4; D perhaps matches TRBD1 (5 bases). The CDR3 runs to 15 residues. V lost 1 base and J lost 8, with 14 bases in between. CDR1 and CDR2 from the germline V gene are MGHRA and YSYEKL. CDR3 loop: CASSQVWGPREKLFF. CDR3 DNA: TGCGCCAGCAGCCAAGTTTGGGGACCGCGAGAAAAACTGTTTTTT.

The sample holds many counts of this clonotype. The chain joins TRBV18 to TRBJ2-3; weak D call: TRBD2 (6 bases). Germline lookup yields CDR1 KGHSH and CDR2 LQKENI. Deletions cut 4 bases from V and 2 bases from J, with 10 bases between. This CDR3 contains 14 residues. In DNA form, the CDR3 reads TGTGCCAGCTCACACGGGAGTCCCACAGATACGCAGTATTTT. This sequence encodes CASSHGSPTDTQYF. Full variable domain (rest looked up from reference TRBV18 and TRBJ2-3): NAGVMQNPRHLVRRRGQEARLRCSPMKGHSHVYWYRQLPEEGLKFMVYLQKENIIDESGMPKERFSAEFPKEGPSILRIQQVVRGDSAAYFCASSHGSPTDTQYFGPGTRLTVL.

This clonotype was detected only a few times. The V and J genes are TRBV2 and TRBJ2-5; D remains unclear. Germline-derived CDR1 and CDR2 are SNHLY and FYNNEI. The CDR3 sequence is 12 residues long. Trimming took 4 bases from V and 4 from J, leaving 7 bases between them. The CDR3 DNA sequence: TGTGCCAGCAGTGTAGTAGTAGAGACCCAGTACTTC. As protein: CASSVVVETQYF. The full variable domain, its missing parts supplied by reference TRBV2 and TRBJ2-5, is EPEVTQTPSHQVTQMGQEVILRCVPISNHLYFYWYRQILGQKVEFLVSFYNNEISEKSEIFDDQFSVERPDGSNFTLKIRSTKLEDSAMYFCASSVVVETQYFGPGTRLLVL.

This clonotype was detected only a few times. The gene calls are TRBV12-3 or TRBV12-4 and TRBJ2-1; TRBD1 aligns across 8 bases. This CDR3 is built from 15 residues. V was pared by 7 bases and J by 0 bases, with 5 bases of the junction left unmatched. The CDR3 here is CASTRTGPSYNEQFF. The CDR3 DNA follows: TGTGCCAGCACCCGGACAGGGCCCTCCTACAATGAGCAGTTCTTC.

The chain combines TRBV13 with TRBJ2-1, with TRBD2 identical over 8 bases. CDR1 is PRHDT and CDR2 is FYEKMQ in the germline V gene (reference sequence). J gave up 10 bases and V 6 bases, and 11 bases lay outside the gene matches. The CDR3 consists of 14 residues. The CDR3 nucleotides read TGTGCCAGCAGGCTCCCGGTAGCGGGGACGGAGCAGTTCTTC. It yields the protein CASRLPVAGTEQFF.

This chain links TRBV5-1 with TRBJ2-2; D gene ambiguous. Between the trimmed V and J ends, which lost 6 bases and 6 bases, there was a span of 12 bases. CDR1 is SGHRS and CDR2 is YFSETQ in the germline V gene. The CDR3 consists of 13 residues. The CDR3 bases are TGCGCCAGCAAAACGGGTTCCCCCGGGGAGCTGTTTTTT. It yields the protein CASKTGSPGELFF.

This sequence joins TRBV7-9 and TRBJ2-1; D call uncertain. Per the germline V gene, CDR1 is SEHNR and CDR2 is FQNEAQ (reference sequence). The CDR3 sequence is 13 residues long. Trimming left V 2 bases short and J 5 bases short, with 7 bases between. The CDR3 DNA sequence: TGTGCCAGCAGCTTACGCTACGACAATGAGCAGTTCTTC. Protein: CASSLRYDNEQFF.

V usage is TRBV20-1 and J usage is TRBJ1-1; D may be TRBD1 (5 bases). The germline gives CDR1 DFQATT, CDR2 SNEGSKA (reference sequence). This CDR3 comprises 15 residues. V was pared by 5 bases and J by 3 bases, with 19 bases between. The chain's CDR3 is CSAGPGQGGYTEAFF. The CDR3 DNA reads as TGCAGTGCTGGTCCAGGGCAGGGTGGGTACACTGAAGCTTTCTTT.

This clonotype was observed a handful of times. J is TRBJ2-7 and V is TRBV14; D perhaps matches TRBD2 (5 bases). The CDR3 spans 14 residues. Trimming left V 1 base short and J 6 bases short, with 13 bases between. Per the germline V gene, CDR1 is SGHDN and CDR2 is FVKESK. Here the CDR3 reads CASSQVGKMSEQYF. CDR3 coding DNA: TGTGCCAGCAGCCAAGTCGGGAAGATGTCCGAGCAGTACTTC.